The 9 T cell receptor beta chains listed next were all sequenced from one sample in a study of shared clonotypes between healthy human individuals. The repertoire was sequenced with immunoSEQ multiplex PCR; TCRdb's copy has only in-frame clones and lacks some. The sample has 2 million to 2.5 million clones, nearly 97% seen once. Sequenced input: naive CD4+ T cells sorted from blood. The subset: CD45RA+ positively selected. The receptors here all came from a man aged 18 to 29 in good health.

This chain links TRBV5-1 with TRBJ1-3, with D tentatively TRBD1 (6 bases). V dropped 0 bases and J dropped 4 bases, with 11 bases sitting between them. The CDR3 is made up of 15 amino acids. The germline gives CDR1 SGHRS, CDR2 YFSETQ. The CDR3 here is CASSLAGVGGNTIYF. The CDR3 DNA follows: TGCGCCAGCAGCTTGGCAGGGGTGGGCGGAAACACCATATATTTT.

The chain combines TRBV9 with TRBJ2-3, with a possible D match to TRBD1 (5 bases). Germline loops: CDR1 SGDLS, CDR2 YYNGEE. This CDR3 is built from 13 residues. V lost 3 bases to trimming and J lost 2 bases, with 7 bases between them. The CDR3 protein is CASSGQTTDTQYF. Here the CDR3 DNA reads TGTGCCAGCAGCGGACAGACCACAGATACGCAGTATTTT.

V is TRBV6-6 and J is TRBJ2-5; 8 nucleotides match TRBD1. This CDR3 is built from 15 residues. The germline V gene encodes CDR1 MNHNY and CDR2 SVGAGI (reference sequence). The J segment lost 0 bases and the V segment lost 3 bases, leaving 3 bases of the junction unmatched. The CDR3 loop is CASSYRDRHQETQYF. The CDR3 nucleotides are TGTGCCAGCAGTTATCGGGACAGGCACCAAGAGACCCAGTACTTC.

With regard to this clone: The sample has other DNA sequences that encode this CDR3 too. The chain couples TRBV11-2 to TRBJ2-5; no firm D call. Trimming took off 1 base at V and 5 bases at J, with 8 bases between the two ends. The CDR3 is made up of 13 amino acids. In germline, CDR1 is SGHAT, CDR2 FQNNGV. The CDR3 DNA sequence: TGTGCCAGCAGCTTAGGGATTCAGGAGACCCAGTACTTC. Protein product: CASSLGIQETQYF.

The chain uses TRBV30 and TRBJ1-3; no reliable D call. Trimming left V 2 bases short and J 5 bases short, with 10 bases between. The CDR3 sequence is 13 residues long. Germline CDR1 GTSNPN, CDR2 SVGIG (reference sequence). The DNA for the CDR3 is TGTGCCTGGAGTATGGTGATCAGAAACACCATATATTTT. It specifies CAWSMVIRNTIYF. Full variable domain (rest looked up from reference TRBV30 and TRBJ1-3): SQTIHQWPATLVQPVGSPLSLECTVEGTSNPNLYWYRQAAGRGLQLLFYSVGIGQISSEVPQNLSASRPQDRQFILSSKKLLLSDSGFYLCAWSMVIRNTIYFGEGSWLTVV.

J is TRBJ2-3 and V is TRBV4-3; TRBD2 agrees at 12 bases. Trimming removed 1 base from V and 1 base from J; junction bases left unmatched: 3. CDR1 is LGHNA, CDR2 YSLEER, per germline. The CDR3 contains 17 residues. The CDR3 DNA sequence: TGCGCCAGCAGCCAAGCCCCTAGCGGGAGGGGCACAGATACGCAGTATTTT. Protein: CASSQAPSGRGTDTQYF.

The V and J genes are TRBV7-9 and TRBJ1-6; the match to TRBD1 covers 8 bases. The CDR3 has 15 amino acids. CDR1 and CDR2 (germline): SEHNR, FQNEAQ (reference sequence). V shed 7 bases and J 4 bases; nucleotides not matched to a gene: 6. The CDR3 bases are TGTGCCAGCACCCCGGGACAGGCATATAATTCACCCCTCCACTTT. It specifies CASTPGQAYNSPLHF.

The CDR3, as DNA: TGCGCCAGCAGCCAAGAGTACAAGACAGGAGATAATTCACCCCTCCACTTT. This encodes CASSQEYKTGDNSPLHF. The genes are TRBV4-1 and TRBJ1-6; perhaps TRBD1 as D (6 bases). V was shortened by 0 bases and J by 5 bases, with 14 bases between the two germline ends. Looked up from germline, CDR1 is MGHRA and CDR2 is YSYEKL. There are 17 residues in the CDR3.

The chain links TRBV28 to TRBJ1-5; 9 positions agree with TRBD1. Trimming at V came to 3 bases and at J to 4 bases, leaving 16 bases not matched to a gene. The CDR3 is made up of 19 amino acids. In germline, CDR1 is MDHEN, CDR2 SYDVKM. The DNA for the CDR3 is TGTGCCAGCAGTTTCCCGGACAGGGGAAGGGGTAGCCCAAATCAGCCCCAGCATTTT. This codes for CASSFPDRGRGSPNQPQHF.